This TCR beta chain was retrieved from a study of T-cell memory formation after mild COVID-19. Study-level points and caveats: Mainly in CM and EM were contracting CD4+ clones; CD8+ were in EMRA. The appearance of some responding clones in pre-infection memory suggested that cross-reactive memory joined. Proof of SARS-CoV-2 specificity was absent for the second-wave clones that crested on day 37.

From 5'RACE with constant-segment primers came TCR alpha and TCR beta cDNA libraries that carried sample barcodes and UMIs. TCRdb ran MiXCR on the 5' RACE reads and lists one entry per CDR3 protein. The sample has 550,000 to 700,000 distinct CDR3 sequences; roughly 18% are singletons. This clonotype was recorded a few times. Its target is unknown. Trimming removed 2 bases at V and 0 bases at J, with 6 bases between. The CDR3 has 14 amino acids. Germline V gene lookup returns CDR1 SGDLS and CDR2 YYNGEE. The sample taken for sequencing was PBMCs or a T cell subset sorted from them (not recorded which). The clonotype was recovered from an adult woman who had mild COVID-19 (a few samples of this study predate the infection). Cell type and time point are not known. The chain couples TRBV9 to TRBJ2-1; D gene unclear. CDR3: CASSVSSSYNEQFF. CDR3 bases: TGTGCCAGCAGCGTTTCTAGCTCCTACAATGAGCAGTTCTTC.